This T cell receptor beta chain was captured in a study of cytomegalovirus exposure and HLA in healthy donors. Study details: Earlier findings included some 100 million unique TCR beta sequences obtained from 150 million to 200 million T cells.

This clone was observed once. Its target is not known. Study-level results: When a later analysis was performed, an Asian-associated ancestry cluster reportedly had fewer N-insertions than the approximately 680-donor mean.

Per the germline V gene, CDR1 is SGHAT and CDR2 is FQNNGV. V lost 2 bases to trimming and J lost 5 bases, with 10 bases between them. The CDR3 contains 13 residues. PCR used 60 Vbeta primers and 13 Jbeta primers. Produced via immunoSEQ multiplex PCR; TCRdb's table is partial and in-frame only. This table has about 130,000 clones, more than 60% appearing once. The sequencing sample was made of PBMCs. This clonotype was sampled from a woman in her thirties or forties in good health and CMV-seronegative. The rearrangement joins TRBV11-2 to TRBJ2-7; D not resolved. Written as DNA, the CDR3 is TGTGCCAGCAGCTTAATGTCAGGCCACGAGCAGTACTTC. This translates into CASSLMSGHEQYF.